The 6 T cell receptor beta chains reported below all come from one sample, sequenced in a study of Ad26.COV2.S vaccination and SARS-CoV-2 variants. Assay: immunoSEQ multiplex PCR; the TCRdb copy retains only in-frame clones and omits some. This sample has more than 300,000 clones, with 70% to 90% found just once. The treatment is: approximately 18 received Ad26.COV2.S at low or high dose, single or two shots; 5 received placebo; per-sample allocation not given. Day 63 after the first injection of vaccine or placebo was the sampling time. Sequenced material: peripheral blood, taken in a trial of Ad26.COV2.S vaccine versus placebo. These receptors were collected from a person aged 18-60 years who received the Ad26.COV2.S COVID-19 vaccine or a placebo.

The chain employs TRBV27 and TRBJ2-5; D might be TRBD1 or TRBD2, each matching 6 bases. Germline V gives CDR1 MNHEY, CDR2 SMNVEV (reference sequence). Trimming took 2 bases from V and 5 from J, leaving 15 bases between them. This CDR3 has 15 residues. As DNA, the CDR3 is TGTGCCAGCAGTTTAATGAGCACAGGGAGGGAGACCCAGTACTTC. Residues: CASSLMSTGRETQYF.

V and J are TRBV6-6 and TRBJ2-2; 9 positions match TRBD2. This CDR3 is built from 16 residues. Germline V gene sequence: CDR1 MNHNY, CDR2 SVGAGI (reference sequence). Unmatched junction bases numbered 8, after V lost 2 bases and J lost 7 bases. CDR3 DNA: TGTGCCAGCAGTTACGTGGCGGGGGGGCTCGGCGGGGAGCTGTTTTTT. Its translation: CASSYVAGGLGGELFF.

The chain joins TRBV5-1 to TRBJ2-3; 14 nucleotides line up with TRBD2. Germline loops: CDR1 SGHRS, CDR2 YFSETQ. J was trimmed by 2 bases and V by 4 bases; bases with no gene match: 9. The CDR3 has 18 amino acids. CDR3 amino acids: CASSPGTSGGAATDTQYF. CDR3 DNA: TGCGCCAGCAGCCCCGGGACTAGCGGGGGCGCCGCCACAGATACGCAGTATTTT.

This clone showed up just once. V and J are TRBV28 and TRBJ2-2; D gene ambiguous. The CDR3 has 13 amino acids. Trimming pared 3 bases from V and 4 bases from J, leaving 6 bases between. CDR1 is MDHEN and CDR2 is SYDVKM in the germline V gene. The CDR3 DNA reads TGTGCCAGCAGTTTCCAGGTCACCGGGGAGCTGTTTTTT. Translated, it gives CASSFQVTGELFF.

This clone was recorded once. This rearrangement joins TRBV27 to TRBJ2-2, with no clear D. Germline V lookup: CDR1 MNHEY, CDR2 SMNVEV (reference sequence). The V end lost 4 bases, the J end lost 5 bases, and 8 bases lay between the germline ends. The CDR3 runs 13 residues. DNA of the CDR3: TGTGCCAGCAGTTCCTCATGGACCGGGGAGCTGTTTTTT. Translating it yields CASSSSWTGELFF.

V usage is TRBV11-2 and J usage is TRBJ2-5; TRBD2 matches at 9 bases. Looked up from germline, CDR1 is SGHAT and CDR2 is FQNNGV. The V gene end was trimmed by 5 bases and the J gene end by 5 bases; junction bases not matched to a gene: 9. The CDR3 sequence is 15 residues long. The CDR3 reads CASSPSSSGVETQYF. DNA of the CDR3: TGTGCCAGCAGCCCTTCGTCTAGCGGGGTGGAGACCCAGTACTTC.